This T cell receptor (beta chain) was captured by sequencing in a study of early T cells in non-severe SARS-CoV-2 infection. The germline CDR1 and CDR2 sequences are ENHRY and SYGVKD. Trimming pared 5 bases from V and 2 bases from J, leaving 12 bases between. The CDR3 length is 14 residues. TCRdb re-analysed the 5' RACE reads in MiXCR, keeping a single row per CDR3 protein. The table lists 60,000 to 75,000 distinct CDR3 sequences, over 9.5% of them singletons, with around 6.7% in the top ten. The chain is built from TRBV10-3 and TRBJ2-5; D is ambiguous. The TCR sequence derives from an adult who was a healthcare worker with PCR-confirmed SARS-CoV-2 infection or an uninfected control (not recorded which). Sequenced material: whole blood. As DNA, the CDR3 is TGTGCCATCAGTTTGGGTGGGCCACAAGAGACCCAGTACTTC. Its protein product is CAISLGGPQETQYF.